These 5 T cell receptor beta chains originate from one sample sequenced in a study of cytomegalovirus exposure and HLA in healthy donors. The PCR was carried out with 60 Vbeta primers and 13 Jbeta primers. Repertoires were generated with immunoSEQ multiplex PCR, while TCRdb's copy carries only in-frame clones and drops some. This table holds 130,000 to 150,000 clones, roughly 80% found once. The sample comprised PBMCs. These receptors all come from a woman in her fifties or sixties in good health and CMV-seropositive.

This chain connects TRBV7-3 to TRBJ2-5; D possibly corresponds to TRBD2 (7 bases). The CDR3 runs 14 residues. Trimming pared 0 bases from V and 5 bases from J, leaving 10 bases between. In germline, CDR1 is SGHTA, CDR2 FQGTGA. Here the CDR3 DNA reads TGTGCCAGCAGCTTAACGGGGGGGCTCGAGACCCAGTACTTC. It specifies CASSLTGGLETQYF.

The gene calls are TRBV29-1 and TRBJ1-1, with D possibly being TRBD1 (6 bases). This CDR3 contains 19 residues. V lost 0 bases and J lost 4, with 27 bases in between. Germline CDR1 is SQVTM and CDR2 is ANQGSEA. CDR3 sequence reads: CSVEDLNKDRSSSSTEAFF. The CDR3 DNA reads as TGCAGCGTTGAAGATCTAAACAAGGACAGATCTTCCTCTTCCACTGAAGCTTTCTTT.

V usage is TRBV27 and J usage is TRBJ2-3; D unclear. Trimming took off 4 bases at V and 1 base at J, with 12 bases between the two ends. The CDR3 contains 15 residues. Per germline, CDR1 MNHEY and CDR2 SMNVEV (reference sequence). The CDR3 spells CASSYLGFGTDTQYF. The CDR3 region has the DNA TGTGCCAGCAGTTACCTGGGCTTTGGCACAGATACGCAGTATTTT.

V usage is TRBV28 and J usage is TRBJ2-3, with 7 bases fitting TRBD2. The trim removed 6 bases at V and 1 base at J, leaving 10 bases unmatched. This CDR3 has 16 residues. Germline CDR1 is MDHEN and CDR2 is SYDVKM. The CDR3 sequence: CASSLRGRGGTDTQYF. CDR3 sequence (DNA): TGTGCCAGCAGCCTCCGGGGACGGGGGGGCACAGATACGCAGTATTTT. The whole variable domain, remainder taken from reference TRBV28 and TRBJ2-3, is DVKVTQSSRYLVKRTGEKVFLECVQDMDHENMFWYRQDPGLGLRLIYFSYDVKMKEKGDIPEGYSVSREKKERFSLILESASTNQTSMYLCASSLRGRGGTDTQYFGPGTRLTVL.

This clone was counted only a few times. The genes are TRBV7-2 and TRBJ2-7, with 7 bases identical to TRBD2. The CDR3 is 15 residues long. CDR1 SGHTA and CDR2 FQGNSA come from the germline V gene. V lost 1 base, J lost 5 bases, and 8 bases stayed unmatched. This chain's CDR3 is CASSLESRGVDEQYF. CDR3 bases: TGTGCCAGCAGCTTAGAATCCCGGGGGGTGGACGAGCAGTACTTC.